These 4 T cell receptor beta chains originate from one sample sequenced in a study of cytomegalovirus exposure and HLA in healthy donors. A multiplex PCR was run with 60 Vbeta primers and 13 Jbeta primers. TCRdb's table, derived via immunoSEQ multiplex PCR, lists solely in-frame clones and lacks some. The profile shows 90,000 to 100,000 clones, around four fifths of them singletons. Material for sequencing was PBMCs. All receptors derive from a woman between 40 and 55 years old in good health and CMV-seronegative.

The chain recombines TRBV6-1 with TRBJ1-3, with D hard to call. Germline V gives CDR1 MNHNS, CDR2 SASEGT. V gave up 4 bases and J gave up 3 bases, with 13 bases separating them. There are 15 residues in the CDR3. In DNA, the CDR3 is TGTGCCAGCAGTGCCAACACGGCGGGTGGAAACACCATATATTTT. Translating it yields CASSANTAGGNTIYF.

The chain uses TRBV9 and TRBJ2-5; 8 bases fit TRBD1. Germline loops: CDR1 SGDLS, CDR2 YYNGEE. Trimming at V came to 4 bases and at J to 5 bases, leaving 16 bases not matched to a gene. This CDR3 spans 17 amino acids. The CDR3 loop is CASSPPRDRGFPETQYF. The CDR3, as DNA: TGTGCCAGCAGCCCCCCCCGTGACAGGGGTTTTCCGGAGACCCAGTACTTC.

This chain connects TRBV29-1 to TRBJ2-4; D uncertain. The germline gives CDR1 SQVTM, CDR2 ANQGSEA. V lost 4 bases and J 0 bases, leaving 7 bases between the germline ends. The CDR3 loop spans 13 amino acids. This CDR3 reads CSVVELAKNIQYF. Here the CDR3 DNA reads TGCAGCGTTGTAGAACTAGCCAAAAACATTCAGTACTTC.

CDR3: CASSEATGNSPLHF. Here the CDR3 DNA reads TGTGCCAGCAGTGAAGCGACAGGAAATTCACCCCTCCACTTT. This sequence joins TRBV6-1 and TRBJ1-6; TRBD1 is a possible D gene (6 bases). Germline V lookup: CDR1 MNHNS, CDR2 SASEGT. V lost 0 bases and J 7 bases, leaving 7 bases between the germline ends. The CDR3 is 14 amino acids.